This TCR beta chain stems from a study of blood T cell repertoires in COVID-19. Background on the study: The analysed material was cDNA or gDNA that came from T cells, B-cell-depleted T cells, or PBMCs.

Germline V gives CDR1 LNHDA, CDR2 SQIVND (reference sequence). V was pared by 6 bases and J by 8 bases, with 12 bases of the junction left unmatched. CDR3 length: 15 residues. Under the authors' procedure: Reference gene primer amplification in the assay estimated nucleated cell counts. Produced via immunoSEQ multiplex PCR; TCRdb's table is partial and in-frame only. The D gene and trimming were derived from the DNA, and the V and J assignments and clone size from that table. The sample includes 300,000 to 400,000 clones, 70% to 90% of them seen just once. Enrolled during active infection, Seattle patients were then followed longitudinally.

This TCR was recovered from a woman between 25 and 40 years old with COVID-19, enrolled during active disease. Material for sequencing was peripheral blood. This chain joins TRBV19 and TRBJ1-1; 10 bases map to TRBD1. CDR3 nucleotides: TGTGCCAGTAGCATACCGGGACAGGGGTTTTCCGAAGCTTTCTTT. Encoded protein: CASSIPGQGFSEAFF.